This TCR beta chain was profiled in a study of cytomegalovirus exposure and HLA in healthy donors. Both 60 Vbeta primers and 13 Jbeta primers went into the PCR. Only in-frame clones appear in the TCRdb table, and some are missing; sequencing was by immunoSEQ multiplex PCR. The sample carries over 50,000 clones, about 69% recorded once. Sequencing used PBMCs. The receptor comes from a man aged 35-49 years in good health and CMV-seropositive.

Here the CDR3 DNA reads TGTGCCAGCTCACCACGAGGGACAGGGGACGGTACGCAGTATTTT. Translated, it gives CASSPRGTGDGTQYF. The V gene is TRBV18, the J gene TRBJ2-3; TRBD1 aligns across 10 bases. In germline, CDR1 is KGHSH, CDR2 LQKENI. The CDR3 totals 15 residues. J gave up 8 bases and V 1 base, and 6 bases lay outside the gene matches.